This T cell receptor (beta chain) was captured in a study of Graves' ophthalmopathy and Graves' hyperthyroidism. This clonotype appeared many times. RNA transcripts were the source from which TCR beta CDR3 regions were amplified. HTBI primers were used in a first-round RT-PCR, which preceded a second-round multiplex PCR. In TCRdb, the multiplex PCR reads were re-called with MiXCR into one record per CDR3 protein. This sample has about 500,000 distinct CDR3 sequences, with just under 40% found just once. The source is an adult man with Graves' hyperthyroidism. The sequencing sample was made of peripheral blood or thyroid tissue (not recorded which).

The CDR3 sequence is CASSLEGLAYNSPLHF. The CDR3 region has the DNA TGTGCCAGCAGCTTAGAAGGTCTCGCCTATAATTCACCCCTCCACTTT. The rearrangement links TRBV7-9 to TRBJ1-6; D remains ambiguous. CDR1 and CDR2 from the germline V gene are SEHNR and FQNEAQ (reference sequence). Between the trimmed V and J ends, which lost 1 base and 2 bases, there was a span of 9 bases. This CDR3 comprises 16 residues.